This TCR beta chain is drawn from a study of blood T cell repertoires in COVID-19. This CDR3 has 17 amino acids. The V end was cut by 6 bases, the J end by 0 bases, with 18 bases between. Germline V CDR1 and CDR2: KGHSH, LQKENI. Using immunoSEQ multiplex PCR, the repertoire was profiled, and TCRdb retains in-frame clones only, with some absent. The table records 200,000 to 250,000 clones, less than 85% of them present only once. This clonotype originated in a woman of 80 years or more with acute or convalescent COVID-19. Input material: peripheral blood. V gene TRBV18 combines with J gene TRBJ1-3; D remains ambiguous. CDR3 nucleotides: TGTGCCAGCTCCCCCTCGGGAATTGAGAGCTCTGGAAACACCATATATTTT. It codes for CASSPSGIESSGNTIYF.